This note documents a single T cell receptor (beta chain) sequence. Naive CD8 cells comprised CD45RO-negative, CCR7-positively selected cells, excluding terminally differentiated effector memory CD45RA+ cells. The length of the CDR3 is 16 residues. Germline CDR1 is ENHRY and CDR2 is SYGVKD. Trimming removed 2 bases at V and 3 bases at J, with 16 bases between. The source of the sample is a study of shared clonotypes between healthy human individuals. The repertoire was sequenced with immunoSEQ multiplex PCR; TCRdb's copy has only in-frame clones and lacks some. The data show roughly 590,000 clones, less than 97% seen once.

The sequence came from a woman aged 30 to 39 in good health. The chain has TRBV10-3 and TRBJ1-2; D is possibly TRBD1 (6 bases). The material sequenced was naive CD8+ T cells sorted from blood. CDR3 bases: TGTGCCATCAGTGAGCCGGCAGGGGAGGTAGACTATGGCTACACCTTC. Protein product: CAISEPAGEVDYGYTF.